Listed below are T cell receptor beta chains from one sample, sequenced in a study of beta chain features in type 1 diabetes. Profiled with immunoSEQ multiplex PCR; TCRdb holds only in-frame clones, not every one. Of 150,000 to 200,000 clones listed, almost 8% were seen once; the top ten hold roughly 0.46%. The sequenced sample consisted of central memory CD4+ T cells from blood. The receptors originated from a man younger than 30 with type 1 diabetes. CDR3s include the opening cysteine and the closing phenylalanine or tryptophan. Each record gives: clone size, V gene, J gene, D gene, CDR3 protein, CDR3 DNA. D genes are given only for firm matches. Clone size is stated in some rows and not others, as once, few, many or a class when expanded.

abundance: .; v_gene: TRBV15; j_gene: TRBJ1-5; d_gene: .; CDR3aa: CATSRVLARPQHF; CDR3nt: TGTGCCACCAGCAGAGTTTTAGCGAGACCCCAGCATTTT
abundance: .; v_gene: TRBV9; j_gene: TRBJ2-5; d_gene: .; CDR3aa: CASSVSGAETQYF; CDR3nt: TGTGCCAGCAGCGTATCCGGAGCAGAGACCCAGTACTTC
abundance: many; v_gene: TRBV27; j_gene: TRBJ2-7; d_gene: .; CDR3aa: CASSSKGLGTYEQYF; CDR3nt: TGTGCCAGCAGTTCAAAGGGACTGGGAACCTACGAGCAGTACTTC
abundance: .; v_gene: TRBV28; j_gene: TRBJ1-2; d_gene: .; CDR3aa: CASSFGGNYGYTF; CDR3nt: TGTGCCAGCAGTTTCGGGGGGAACTATGGCTACACCTTC
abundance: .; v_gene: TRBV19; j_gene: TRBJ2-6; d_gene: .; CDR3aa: CASSSRGSGANVLTF; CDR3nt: TGTGCCAGTAGTAGCCGGGGATCTGGGGCCAACGTCCTGACTTTC
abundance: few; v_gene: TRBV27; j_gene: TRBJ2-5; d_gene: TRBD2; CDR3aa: CASRLGLAGGMETQYF; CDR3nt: TGTGCCAGCAGACTGGGTCTAGCGGGAGGGATGGAGACCCAGTACTTC
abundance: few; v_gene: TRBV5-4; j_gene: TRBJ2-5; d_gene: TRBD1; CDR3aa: CASSSDRVETQYF; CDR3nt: TGTGCCAGCAGCTCCGACAGGGTCGAGACCCAGTACTTC
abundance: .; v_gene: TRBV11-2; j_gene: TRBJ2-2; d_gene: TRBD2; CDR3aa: CASTVLAGGPGGELFF; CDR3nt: TGTGCCAGCACCGTACTAGCGGGGGGGCCGGGCGGGGAGCTGTTTTTT
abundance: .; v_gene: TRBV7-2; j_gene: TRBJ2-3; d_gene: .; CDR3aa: CASSERASARTDTQYF; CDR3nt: TGTGCCAGCTCCGAAAGGGCTAGCGCGCGCACAGATACGCAGTATTTT
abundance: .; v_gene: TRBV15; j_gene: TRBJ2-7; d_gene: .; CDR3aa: CATSRVTASYEQYF; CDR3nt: TGTGCCACCAGCAGAGTGACAGCCTCCTACGAGCAGTACTTC
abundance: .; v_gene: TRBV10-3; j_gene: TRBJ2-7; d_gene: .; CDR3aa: CAISTGMDYEQYF; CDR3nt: TGTGCCATCAGTACAGGGATGGACTACGAGCAGTACTTC
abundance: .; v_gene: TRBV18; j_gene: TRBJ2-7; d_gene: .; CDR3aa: CASSPRRGTYEQYF; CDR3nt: TGTGCCAGCTCACCCCGAAGGGGCACCTACGAGCAGTACTTC
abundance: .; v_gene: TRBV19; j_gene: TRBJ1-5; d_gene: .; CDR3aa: CASSMAGAQHF; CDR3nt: TGTGCCAGTAGTATGGCGGGAGCCCAGCATTTT
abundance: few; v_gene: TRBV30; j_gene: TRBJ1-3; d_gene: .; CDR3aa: CAWSRETIYF; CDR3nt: TGTGCCTGGAGTCGGGAGACCATATATTTT
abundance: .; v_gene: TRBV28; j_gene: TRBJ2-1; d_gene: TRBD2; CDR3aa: CASTRSGGGNNEQFF; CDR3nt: TGTGCCAGCACCCGCTCGGGGGGAGGGAACAATGAGCAGTTCTTC
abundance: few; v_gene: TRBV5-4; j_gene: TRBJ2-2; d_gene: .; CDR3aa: CASSFDVGRVNTGELFF; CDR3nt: TGTGCCAGCAGCTTTGACGTTGGCAGGGTTAACACCGGGGAGCTGTTTTTT
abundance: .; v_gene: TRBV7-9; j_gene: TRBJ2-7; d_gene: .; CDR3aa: CASRNRGSEQYF; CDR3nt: TGTGCCAGCAGGAACCGAGGGTCCGAGCAGTACTTC
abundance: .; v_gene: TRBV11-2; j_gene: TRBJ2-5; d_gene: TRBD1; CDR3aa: CASRIGPGQGALETQYF; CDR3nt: TGTGCCAGCAGGATAGGACCGGGACAGGGGGCTTTAGAGACCCAGTACTTC
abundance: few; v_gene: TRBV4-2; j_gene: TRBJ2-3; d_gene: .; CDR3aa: CAGPPFGGMSTDTQYF; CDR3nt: TGTGCCGGACCCCCTTTTGGAGGCATGTCCACAGATACGCAGTATTTT
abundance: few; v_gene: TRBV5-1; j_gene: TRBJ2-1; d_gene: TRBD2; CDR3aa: CASSWWTSGKNEQFF; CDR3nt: TGCGCCAGCAGCTGGTGGACTAGCGGGAAGAATGAGCAGTTCTTC
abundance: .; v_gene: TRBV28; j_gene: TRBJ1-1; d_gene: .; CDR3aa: CASMGVGQMNTEAFF; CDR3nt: TGTGCCAGCATGGGGGTAGGACAGATGAACACTGAAGCTTTCTTT
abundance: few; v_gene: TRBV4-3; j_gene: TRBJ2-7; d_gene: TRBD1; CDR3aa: CASSQQAGTGGYEQYF; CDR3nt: TGCGCCAGCAGCCAGCAAGCCGGGACAGGGGGCTACGAGCAGTACTTC
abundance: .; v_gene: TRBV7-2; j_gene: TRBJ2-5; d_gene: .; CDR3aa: CASSLGGTPVETQYF; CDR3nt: TGTGCCAGCAGCTTAGGGGGCACCCCGGTGGAGACCCAGTACTTC
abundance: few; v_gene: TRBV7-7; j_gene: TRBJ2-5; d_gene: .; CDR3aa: CASSLNPGAETQYF; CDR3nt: TGTGCCAGCAGCTTAAACCCTGGGGCAGAGACCCAGTACTTC
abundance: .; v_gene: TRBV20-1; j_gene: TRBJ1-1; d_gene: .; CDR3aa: CSARHNTEAFF; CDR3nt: TGCAGTGCTCGACACAACACTGAAGCTTTCTTT
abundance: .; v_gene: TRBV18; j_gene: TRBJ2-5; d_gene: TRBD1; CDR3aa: CASSLPGQEQETQYF; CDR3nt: TGTGCCAGCTCACTCCCGGGACAGGAACAAGAGACCCAGTACTTC
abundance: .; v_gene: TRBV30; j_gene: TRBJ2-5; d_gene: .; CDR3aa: CAWSVRGWETQYF; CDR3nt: TGTGCCTGGAGTGTGCGGGGTTGGGAGACCCAGTACTTC
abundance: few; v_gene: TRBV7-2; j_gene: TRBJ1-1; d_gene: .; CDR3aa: CASGVQPNTEAFF; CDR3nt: TGTGCCAGCGGAGTGCAGCCGAACACTGAAGCTTTCTTT
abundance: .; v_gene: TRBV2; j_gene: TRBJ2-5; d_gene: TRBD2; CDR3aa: CASTVAGGQETQYF; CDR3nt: TGTGCCAGCACCGTAGCGGGGGGGCAAGAGACCCAGTACTTC
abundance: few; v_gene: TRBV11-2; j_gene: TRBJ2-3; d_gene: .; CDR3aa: CASSSYTRGTDTQYF; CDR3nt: TGTGCCAGCAGCAGCTATACACGGGGCACAGATACGCAGTATTTT
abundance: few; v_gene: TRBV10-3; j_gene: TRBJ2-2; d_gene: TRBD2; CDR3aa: CAIGTSGVTGELFF; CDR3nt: TGTGCCATCGGGACTAGCGGAGTCACCGGGGAGCTGTTTTTT
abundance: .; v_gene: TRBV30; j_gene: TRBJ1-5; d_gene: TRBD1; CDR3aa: CAWSEGAGYNQPQHF; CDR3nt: TGTGCCTGGAGTGAGGGGGCAGGGTACAATCAGCCCCAGCATTTT
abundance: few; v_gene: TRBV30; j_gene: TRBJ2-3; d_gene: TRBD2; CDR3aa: CAWTLSGGAVDTQYF; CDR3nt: TGTGCCTGGACCCTTAGCGGGGGGGCGGTGGATACGCAGTATTTT
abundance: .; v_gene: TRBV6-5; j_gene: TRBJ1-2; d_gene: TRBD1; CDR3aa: CASSYQGQGYGYTF; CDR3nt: TGTGCCAGCAGTTACCAGGGACAGGGCTATGGCTACACCTTC
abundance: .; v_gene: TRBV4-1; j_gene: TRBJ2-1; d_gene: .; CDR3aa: CASSQDTQSYYNEQFF; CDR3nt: TGCGCCAGCAGCCAAGATACACAGTCATACTACAATGAGCAGTTCTTC
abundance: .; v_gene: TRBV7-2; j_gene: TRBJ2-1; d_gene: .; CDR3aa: CASSSNRFGEQFF; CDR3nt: TGTGCCAGCAGCTCTAACAGGTTCGGGGAGCAGTTCTTC
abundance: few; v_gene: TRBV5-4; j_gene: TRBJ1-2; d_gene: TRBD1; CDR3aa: CASSWTGSNYGYTF; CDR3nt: TGTGCCAGCAGCTGGACAGGGTCTAACTATGGCTACACCTTC
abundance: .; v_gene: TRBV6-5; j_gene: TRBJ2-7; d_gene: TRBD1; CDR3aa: CASSYSGQGTYEQYF; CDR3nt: TGTGCCAGCAGTTACTCGGGACAGGGGACCTACGAGCAGTACTTC
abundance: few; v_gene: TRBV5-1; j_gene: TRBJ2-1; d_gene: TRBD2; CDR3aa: CASSPTAGGLRNEQFF; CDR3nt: TGCGCCAGCAGCCCCACAGCGGGAGGGCTTAGGAATGAGCAGTTCTTC
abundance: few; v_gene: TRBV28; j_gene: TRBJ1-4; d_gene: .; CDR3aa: CASSFIRQTNEKLFF; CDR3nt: TGTGCCAGCAGTTTTATCCGCCAGACTAATGAAAAACTGTTTTTT
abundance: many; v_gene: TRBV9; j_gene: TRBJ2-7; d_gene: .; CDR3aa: CASSVDVGAPYEQYF; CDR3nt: TGTGCCAGCAGCGTAGATGTGGGGGCGCCTTACGAGCAGTACTTC
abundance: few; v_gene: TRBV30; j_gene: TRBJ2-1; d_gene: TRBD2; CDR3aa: CAWVGSGRSSVYNEQFF; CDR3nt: TGTGCCTGGGTGGGTAGCGGGAGGTCTTCCGTCTACAATGAGCAGTTCTTC